This TCR beta chain was sequenced in a study of cytomegalovirus exposure and HLA in healthy donors. The donors (healthy individuals) were bone marrow donors. This CDR3 spans 15 amino acids. V shed 1 base and J shed 7 bases, with 16 bases lying between them. The V gene's germline CDR1 is LGHNA and CDR2 YSLEER. With 60 Vbeta and 13 Jbeta primers, the PCR was carried out. Clones were read by immunoSEQ multiplex PCR, and TCRdb kept only the in-frame ones, dropping some. The repertoire holds 110,000 to 150,000 clones, with almost 85% as singletons. This clone was observed a few times. Sequencing used PBMCs. The clonotype was recovered from a woman between 55 and 75 years old in good health and CMV-seropositive. V and J are TRBV4-3 and TRBJ1-1; the D gene is possibly TRBD1 (6 bases). The CDR3 is CASSQVAGAGNEAFF. The CDR3 region has the DNA TGCGCCAGCAGCCAAGTCGCAGGGGCCGGCAATGAAGCTTTCTTT.